This TCR beta chain was observed in a study of blood T cell repertoires in COVID-19. The protocol was immunoSEQ multiplex PCR, while the TCRdb copy is restricted to in-frame clones and leaves out a portion. There are approximately 390,000 clones in the sample; around 87% occur only once, and about 2.3% lies in the top ten. The CDR3 is made up of 15 amino acids. V trimming: 4 bases; J trimming: 4 bases; junction bases outside the gene matches: 7. Germline V gene sequence: CDR1 SGHTA, CDR2 FQGNSA. This TCR came from an older woman with COVID-19, enrolled during active disease. Sequencing used peripheral blood. This chain joins TRBV7-2 and TRBJ2-7, with 10 bases that match TRBD2. The CDR3 bases are TGTGCCAGCAGCTCCATGAGCGGGGGGGGGTACGAGCAGTACTTC. The encoded protein is CASSSMSGGGYEQYF.